The 30 T cell receptor beta chains given below trace back to one sample, sequenced in a study of cytomegalovirus exposure and HLA in healthy donors. Use of 60 Vbeta and 13 Jbeta primers characterized the PCR. Profiled with immunoSEQ multiplex PCR; TCRdb holds only in-frame clones, not every one. The table has about 120,000 clones, over 70% seen once. The specimen sequenced was PBMCs. These receptor sequences come from a woman aged 18-29 years in good health and CMV-seronegative.

The chain combines TRBV7-3 with TRBJ1-1; possibly TRBD1 for D (5 bases). From germline, CDR1 is SGHTA and CDR2 FQGTGA. The CDR3 runs to 14 residues. Trimming took off 5 bases at V and 0 bases at J, with 10 bases between the two ends. CDR3: CASSPGGMNTEAFF. The DNA of the CDR3 is TGTGCCAGCAGCCCCGGGGGGATGAACACTGAAGCTTTCTTT.

In its sample, this clone was seen a few times. The chain couples TRBV14 to TRBJ2-3, with a tentative D call TRBD2 (6 bases). V shed 1 base and J shed 0 bases, with 8 bases lying between them. The CDR3 spans 15 residues. Germline CDR1 and CDR2: SGHDN and FVKESK. The chain's CDR3 is CASSQGSGSTDTQYF. CDR3 in DNA: TGTGCCAGCAGCCAAGGTAGCGGTAGCACAGATACGCAGTATTTT.

The rearrangement joins TRBV9 to TRBJ2-5; TRBD2 matches at 10 bases. V shed 0 bases and J 4 bases; nucleotides not matched to a gene: 12. The CDR3 runs 18 residues. The V gene's germline CDR1 is SGDLS and CDR2 YYNGEE. In DNA, the CDR3 is TGTGCCAGCAGCGTAGATGGTAGCGGGGGGCCGGGGTTAGAGACCCAGTACTTC. Encoded protein: CASSVDGSGGPGLETQYF. The variable domain in full, completed from reference TRBV9 and TRBJ2-5, reads DSGVTQTPKHLITATGQRVTLRCSPRSGDLSVYWYQQSLDQGLQFLIQYYNGEERAKGNILERFSAQQFPDLHSELNLSSLELGDSALYFCASSVDGSGGPGLETQYFGPGTRLLVL.

Comments on this clone: The junction and the germline gene differ at one end; a read error may be behind it. V usage is TRBV7-9 and J usage is TRBJ2-7; D is undetermined. Per germline, CDR1 SEHNR and CDR2 FQNEAQ (reference sequence). CDR3 length equals 15 residues. CDR3 DNA: TGTGCCAGCAGCTCCCCCGTTCAGAATTCCTGCGAGCAGTACTTC. Translated, it gives CASSSPVQNSCEQYF.

The J gene is TRBJ1-1, the V gene TRBV27; 7 bases match TRBD1. The germline gives CDR1 MNHEY, CDR2 SMNVEV (reference sequence). J gave up 7 bases and V 5 bases, and 4 bases lay outside the gene matches. This CDR3 spans 12 amino acids. CDR3 sequence reads: CASSPRDSEAFF. In nucleotides, the CDR3 is TGTGCCAGCAGTCCGAGGGACAGTGAAGCTTTCTTT.

The chain employs TRBV30 and TRBJ1-2, with D perhaps matching TRBD1 (5 bases). The CDR3 spans 12 residues. The germline gives CDR1 GTSNPN, CDR2 SVGIG (reference sequence). Trimming took off 0 bases at V and 7 bases at J, with 9 bases between the two ends. The CDR3 DNA follows: TGTGCCTGGAGTGTTGGCGGGGGTGGCTACACCTTC. This encodes CAWSVGGGGYTF.

The chain is built from TRBV5-1 and TRBJ1-1; the match to TRBD1 covers 8 bases. Per the germline V gene, CDR1 is SGHRS and CDR2 is YFSETQ. Trimming at V came to 4 bases and at J to 11 bases, leaving 7 bases not matched to a gene. The CDR3 consists of 12 residues. The CDR3 nucleotides read TGCGCCAGCAGCGCGGACAGGGCACGGGCTTTCTTT. This encodes CASSADRARAFF.

This chain joins TRBV4-2 and TRBJ2-1; 11 bases match TRBD2. The CDR3 is made up of 16 amino acids. The germline V gene has CDR1 LGHNA and CDR2 YNFKEQ. V gave up 5 bases and J gave up 6 bases; unmatched junction bases: 9. CDR3 DNA: TGTGCCAGCAGCAATCCCGGGACTAGCGGCTTCAATGAGCAGTTCTTC. It translates to CASSNPGTSGFNEQFF.

The chain has TRBV7-9 and TRBJ1-5; a weak D match, TRBD1 (6 bases). The CDR3 is 15 amino acids. Trimming left V 1 base short and J 6 bases short, with 13 bases between. The V gene's germline CDR1 is SEHNR and CDR2 FQNEAQ (reference sequence). CDR3 bases: TGTGCCAGCAGCTTAGTTGGGGGCGCGGGTCAGCCCCAGCATTTT. The encoded protein is CASSLVGGAGQPQHF. The whole variable domain, remainder taken from reference TRBV7-9 and TRBJ1-5, is DTGVSQNPRHKITKRGQNVTFRCDPISEHNRLYWYRQTLGQGPEFLTYFQNEAQLEKSRLLSDRFSAERPKGSFSTLEIQRTEQGDSAMYLCASSLVGGAGQPQHFGDGTRLSIL.

The rearrangement links TRBV27 to TRBJ2-7; 9 positions match TRBD2. After removal of 5 bases from V and 5 bases from J, the junction contained 13 bases not matched to a gene. The CDR3 consists of 16 residues. Germline V gene sequence: CDR1 MNHEY, CDR2 SMNVEV (reference sequence). The CDR3 bases are TGTGCCAGCAGTCCTCCCCATAGCGGGAGTGAGAACGAGCAGTACTTC. This translates into CASSPPHSGSENEQYF.

J is TRBJ2-1 and V is TRBV28; TRBD2 agrees at 7 bases. Unmatched junction bases numbered 17, after V lost 8 bases and J lost 4 bases. The germline V gene encodes CDR1 MDHEN and CDR2 SYDVKM. This CDR3 spans 17 amino acids. The CDR3: CASFTQRRGTTYNEQFF. In DNA, the CDR3 is TGTGCCAGCTTCACCCAAAGGCGGGGGACTACGTACAATGAGCAGTTCTTC.

This chain uses TRBV6-5 with TRBJ1-1; D perhaps matches TRBD1 (5 bases). CDR1 is MNHEY and CDR2 is SVGAGI in the germline V gene. This CDR3 comprises 14 residues. V dropped 2 bases and J dropped 6 bases, with 13 bases sitting between them. CDR3 sequence: CASSYHAAGPEAFF. CDR3 bases: TGTGCCAGCAGTTACCACGCAGCGGGACCTGAAGCTTTCTTT.

V and J are TRBV7-2 and TRBJ1-3; 7 bases are shared with TRBD1. V shed 4 bases, J shed 0 bases, and the junction held 9 bases outside the gene matches. Germline CDR1 is SGHTA and CDR2 is FQGNSA. The CDR3 sequence is 17 residues long. CDR3 nucleotides: TGTGCCAGCAGCTCCTCGGCAGGGGGTCACTCTGGAAACACCATATATTTT. As protein: CASSSSAGGHSGNTIYF.

The chain carries TRBV5-6 and TRBJ1-1, with TRBD1 matching over 9 bases. CDR1 is SGHDT, CDR2 YYEEEE, per germline. V shed 3 bases, J shed 2 bases, and the junction held 8 bases outside the gene matches. This CDR3 is built from 16 residues. CDR3 sequence: CASSSDRGRDNTEAFF. CDR3 nucleotides: TGTGCCAGCAGCTCGGACAGGGGCCGTGACAACACTGAAGCTTTCTTT.

The chain links TRBV11-2 to TRBJ2-7; 13 bases are a match to TRBD2. Germline V CDR1 and CDR2: SGHAT, FQNNGV. V lost 0 bases and J lost 2; bases outside the gene matches: 1. CDR3 length: 16 residues. The DNA for the CDR3 is TGTGCCAGCAGCTTAGAGGGGACTAGCGGGACCTACGAGCAGTACTTC. Translated: CASSLEGTSGTYEQYF.

The chain combines TRBV7-3 with TRBJ2-7; D is undetermined. V shed 5 bases and J shed 3 bases, with 11 bases lying between them. CDR3 length: 13 residues. Germline CDR1 SGHTA, CDR2 FQGTGA. The CDR3 sequence is CASSLGTHYEQYF. The CDR3, as DNA: TGTGCCAGCAGCCTGGGCACCCACTACGAGCAGTACTTC.

The rearrangement links TRBV11-2 to TRBJ1-1; 7 bases line up with TRBD1. The germline V gene has CDR1 SGHAT and CDR2 FQNNGV. The V gene end was trimmed by 0 bases and the J gene end by 5 bases; junction bases not matched to a gene: 6. CDR3 length: 15 residues. CDR3: CASSLDMRGLTEAFF. CDR3 nucleotide sequence: TGTGCCAGCAGCTTAGATATGAGGGGGCTAACTGAAGCTTTCTTT. Full variable domain (missing parts from reference TRBV11-2 and TRBJ1-1): EAGVAQSPRYKIIEKRQSVAFWCNPISGHATLYWYQQILGQGPKLLIQFQNNGVVDDSQLPKDRFSAERLKGVDSTLKIQPAKLEDSAVYLCASSLDMRGLTEAFFGQGTRLTVV.

The V and J genes are TRBV2 and TRBJ1-1; D is undetermined. V was pared by 6 bases and J by 6 bases, with 17 bases between. The CDR3 runs to 14 residues. Germline V gene lookup returns CDR1 SNHLY and CDR2 FYNNEI. CDR3 loop: CASSFWQKVAEAFF. In nucleotides, the CDR3 is TGTGCCAGCAGCTTCTGGCAGAAAGTCGCTGAAGCTTTCTTT. Together with reference TRBV2 and TRBJ1-1, the CDR3 gives the full variable domain: EPEVTQTPSHQVTQMGQEVILRCVPISNHLYFYWYRQILGQKVEFLVSFYNNEISEKSEIFDDQFSVERPDGSNFTLKIRSTKLEDSAMYFCASSFWQKVAEAFFGQGTRLTVV.

This clone was counted a single time. V is TRBV4-3 and J is TRBJ2-1, with 7 bases lining up with TRBD2. Germline V gene data show CDR1 as LGHNA and CDR2 as YSLEER. CDR3 length: 17 amino acids. Losses at the gene ends were 1 base for V and 0 bases for J; bases not matched to a gene: 6. The CDR3 sequence: CASSQGEGGNSYNEQFF. CDR3 nucleotides: TGCGCCAGCAGCCAAGGGGAGGGAGGGAACTCCTACAATGAGCAGTTCTTC.

The CDR3 DNA follows: TGTGCCAGCAGCCGGATTAAGGGGGGGACACTACCCTACGAGCAGTACTTC. The encoded protein is CASSRIKGGTLPYEQYF. The chain combines TRBV7-9 with TRBJ2-7, with D perhaps matching TRBD2 (7 bases). In germline, CDR1 is SEHNR, CDR2 FQNEAQ (reference sequence). The CDR3 loop spans 17 amino acids. The ends were cut back, 5 bases at V and 2 bases at J, with 22 bases in the middle.

This clone was observed once. The chain is built from TRBV5-8 and TRBJ2-3, with TRBD2 identical over 7 bases. With V trimmed by 2 bases and J by 4 bases, 7 bases remained unmatched. Germline V gives CDR1 SGHTS, CDR2 YDEGEE. This CDR3 is built from 15 residues. CDR3 DNA sequence: TGTGCCAGCAGCTTCGGTCCCCGGGGGGCAGATACGCAGTATTTT. Translation: CASSFGPRGADTQYF.

The rearrangement joins TRBV15 to TRBJ1-1; 7 bases match TRBD1. V lost 3 bases and J lost 7; bases outside the gene matches: 11. There are 15 residues in the CDR3. CDR1 LNHNV and CDR2 YYDKDF come from the germline V gene (reference sequence). This CDR3 reads CATSSHPGQAVEAFF. In DNA, the CDR3 is TGTGCCACCAGCAGCCACCCCGGACAGGCTGTTGAAGCTTTCTTT.

The CDR3, as DNA: TGTGCCAGCAGCTTGGGACAGGGGGATGGCTACACCTTC. Protein product: CASSLGQGDGYTF. The V gene is TRBV5-6, the J gene TRBJ1-2, with 9 bases matching TRBD1. Germline V lookup: CDR1 SGHDT, CDR2 YYEEEE. The length of the CDR3 is 13 residues. Unmatched junction bases numbered 0, after V lost 0 bases and J lost 6 bases.

The count of this clone is one. In DNA form, the CDR3 reads TGTGCCAGCAGTCCACAGGGGGACTATGGCTACACCTTC. Protein sequence: CASSPQGDYGYTF. The J gene is TRBJ1-2, the V gene TRBV2; 8 positions agree with TRBD1. Per the germline V gene, CDR1 is SNHLY and CDR2 is FYNNEI. Losses at the gene ends were 5 bases for V and 3 bases for J; bases not matched to a gene: 2. The CDR3 sequence is 13 residues long.

The chain couples TRBV4-2 to TRBJ1-2, with D perhaps TRBD1 (6 bases). The length of the CDR3 is 15 residues. Germline CDR1 is LGHNA and CDR2 is YNFKEQ. V lost 0 bases, J lost 12 bases, and 20 bases lay in between. DNA of the CDR3: TGTGCCAGCAGCCAAGATAGACAGGCGAGGGGTCGCGACACCTTC. Its translation is CASSQDRQARGRDTF.

V and J are TRBV5-1 and TRBJ2-4; 10 bases align to TRBD1. Unmatched junction bases numbered 16, after V lost 5 bases and J lost 8 bases. The germline CDR1 and CDR2 sequences are SGHRS and YFSETQ. The length of the CDR3 is 17 residues. CDR3 amino acids: CASRSLSRQGATDIQYF. CDR3 DNA sequence: TGCGCCAGCAGGAGTCTATCAAGACAGGGGGCAACGGACATTCAGTACTTC.

As concerns this clone: A read error may produce the germline difference seen at one junction end. J is TRBJ1-2 and V is TRBV9, with D maybe TRBD1 (6 bases). The V gene's germline CDR1 is SGDLS and CDR2 YYNGEE. The length of the CDR3 is 15 residues. The CDR3 DNA follows: TGTGCCAGCAGCGCCGCCTGGGGGCTCGGCTATAGCTACACCTTC. Its protein is CASSAAWGLGYSYTF.

The chain is built from TRBV7-9 and TRBJ2-1; possibly TRBD1 for D (6 bases). The CDR3 runs to 12 residues. Trimming removed 4 bases from V and 7 bases from J, with 8 bases in between. Germline V gene data show CDR1 as SEHNR and CDR2 as FQNEAQ (reference sequence). CDR3 coding DNA: TGTGCCAGCAGCTATCAGGGGAATGAGCAGTTCTTC. As protein: CASSYQGNEQFF.

This chain links TRBV5-1 with TRBJ2-7; a weak D match, TRBD2 (6 bases). Between the trimmed V and J ends, which lost 0 bases and 2 bases, there was a span of 18 bases. There are 17 residues in the CDR3. Per the germline V gene, CDR1 is SGHRS and CDR2 is YFSETQ. The CDR3 nucleotides are TGCGCCAGCAGCTTGGAGGGTGGGACTTCCTTCACCTACGAGCAGTACTTC. Residues: CASSLEGGTSFTYEQYF.

This chain uses TRBV7-3 with TRBJ1-2; no clear D gene. The CDR3 has 13 amino acids. The germline V and J ends were trimmed by 0 bases and 9 bases, with 11 bases remaining between them. Per germline, CDR1 SGHTA and CDR2 FQGTGA. The CDR3 DNA follows: TGTGCCAGCAGCTTAACCCCATCGGGTAGCTACACCTTC. Translation: CASSLTPSGSYTF.